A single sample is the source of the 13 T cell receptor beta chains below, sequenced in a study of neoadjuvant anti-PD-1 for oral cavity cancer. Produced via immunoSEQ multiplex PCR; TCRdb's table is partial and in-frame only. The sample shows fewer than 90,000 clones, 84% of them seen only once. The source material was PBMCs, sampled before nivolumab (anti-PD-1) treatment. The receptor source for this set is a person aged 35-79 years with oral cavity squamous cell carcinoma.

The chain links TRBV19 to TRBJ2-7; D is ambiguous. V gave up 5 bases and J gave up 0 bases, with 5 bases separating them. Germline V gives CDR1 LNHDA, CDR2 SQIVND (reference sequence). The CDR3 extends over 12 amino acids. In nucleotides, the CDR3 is TGTGCCAGTAGTCCAAACTCCTACGAGCAGTACTTC. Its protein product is CASSPNSYEQYF.

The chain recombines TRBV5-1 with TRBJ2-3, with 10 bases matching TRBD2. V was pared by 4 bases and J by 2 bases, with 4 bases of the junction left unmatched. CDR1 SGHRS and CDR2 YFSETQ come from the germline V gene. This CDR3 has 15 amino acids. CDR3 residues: CASSVTSGSTDTQYF. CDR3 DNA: TGCGCCAGCAGCGTGACTAGCGGGTCCACAGATACGCAGTATTTT. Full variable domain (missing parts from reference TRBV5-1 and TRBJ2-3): KAGVTQTPRYLIKTRGQQVTLSCSPISGHRSVSWYQQTPGQGLQFLFEYFSETQRNKGNFPGRFSGRQFSNSRSEMNVSTLELGDSALYLCASSVTSGSTDTQYFGPGTRLTVL.

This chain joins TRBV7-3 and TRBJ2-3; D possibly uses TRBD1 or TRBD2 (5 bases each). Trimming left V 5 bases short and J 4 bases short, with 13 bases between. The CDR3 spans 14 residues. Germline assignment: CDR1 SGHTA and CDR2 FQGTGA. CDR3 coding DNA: TGTGCCAGCAGCCTGACCGGGGCCCCAGATACGCAGTATTTT. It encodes CASSLTGAPDTQYF.

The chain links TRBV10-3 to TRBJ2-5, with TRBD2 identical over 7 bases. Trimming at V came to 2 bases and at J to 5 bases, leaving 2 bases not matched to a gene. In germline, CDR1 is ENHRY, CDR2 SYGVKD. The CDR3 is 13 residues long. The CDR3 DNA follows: TGTGCCATCAGTGAGATGGGAGGGGAGACCCAGTACTTC. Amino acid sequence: CAISEMGGETQYF.

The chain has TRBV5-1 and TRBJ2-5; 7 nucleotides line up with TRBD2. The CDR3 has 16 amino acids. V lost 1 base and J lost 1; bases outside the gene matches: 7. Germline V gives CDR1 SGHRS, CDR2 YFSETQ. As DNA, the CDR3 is TGCGCCAGCAGCTTGTTCGATGGGACTACCCAAGAGACCCAGTACTTC. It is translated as CASSLFDGTTQETQYF.

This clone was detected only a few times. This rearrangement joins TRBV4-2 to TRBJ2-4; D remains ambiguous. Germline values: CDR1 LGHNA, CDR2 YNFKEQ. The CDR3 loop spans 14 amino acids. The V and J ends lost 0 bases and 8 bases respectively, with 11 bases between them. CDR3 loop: CASSQERYADIQYF. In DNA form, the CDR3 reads TGTGCCAGCAGCCAAGAAAGGTATGCGGACATTCAGTACTTC.

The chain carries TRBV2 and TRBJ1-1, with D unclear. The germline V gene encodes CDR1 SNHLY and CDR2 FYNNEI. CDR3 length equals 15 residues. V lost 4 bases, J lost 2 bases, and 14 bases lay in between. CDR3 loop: CASSARRAENTEAFF. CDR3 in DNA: TGTGCCAGCAGTGCAAGAAGGGCTGAAAACACTGAAGCTTTCTTT.

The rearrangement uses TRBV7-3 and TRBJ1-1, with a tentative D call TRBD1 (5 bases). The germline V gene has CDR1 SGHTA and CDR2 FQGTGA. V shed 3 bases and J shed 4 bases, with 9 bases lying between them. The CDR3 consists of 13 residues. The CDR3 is CASSFSGLTEAFF. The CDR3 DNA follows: TGTGCCAGCAGCTTTTCAGGGCTCACTGAAGCTTTCTTT.

CDR3 loop: CASSRDSSGANVLTF. CDR3 DNA sequence: TGCGCCAGCAGCCGGGACAGCTCTGGGGCCAACGTCCTGACTTTC. This sequence joins TRBV4-1 and TRBJ2-6; 7 nucleotides match TRBD1. V was clipped by 4 bases and J by 0 bases; unmatched bases: 0. CDR1 and CDR2 (germline): MGHRA, YSYEKL. This CDR3 comprises 15 residues.

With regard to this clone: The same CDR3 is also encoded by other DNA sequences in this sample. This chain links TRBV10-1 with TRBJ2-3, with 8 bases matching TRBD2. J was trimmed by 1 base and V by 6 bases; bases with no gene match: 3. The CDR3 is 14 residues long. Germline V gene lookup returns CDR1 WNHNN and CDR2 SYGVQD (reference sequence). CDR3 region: CASSPGGGTDTQYF. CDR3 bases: TGCGCCAGCAGCCCCGGGGGGGGCACAGATACGCAGTATTTT.

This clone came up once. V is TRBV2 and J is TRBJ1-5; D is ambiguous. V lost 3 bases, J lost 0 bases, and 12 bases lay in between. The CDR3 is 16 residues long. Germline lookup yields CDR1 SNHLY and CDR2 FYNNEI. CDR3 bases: TGTGCCAGCAGTGACCCCTCCGCGCATAGCAATCAGCCCCAGCATTTT. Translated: CASSDPSAHSNQPQHF. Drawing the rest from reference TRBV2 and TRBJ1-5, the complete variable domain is EPEVTQTPSHQVTQMGQEVILRCVPISNHLYFYWYRQILGQKVEFLVSFYNNEISEKSEIFDDQFSVERPDGSNFTLKIRSTKLEDSAMYFCASSDPSAHSNQPQHFGDGTRLSIL.

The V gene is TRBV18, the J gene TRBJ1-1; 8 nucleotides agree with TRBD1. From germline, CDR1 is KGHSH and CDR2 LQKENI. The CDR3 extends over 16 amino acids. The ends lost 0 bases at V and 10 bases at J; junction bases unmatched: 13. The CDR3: CASSPPTAGGASTAFF. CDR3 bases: TGTGCCAGCTCACCACCGACGGCAGGGGGCGCGTCGACAGCTTTCTTT.

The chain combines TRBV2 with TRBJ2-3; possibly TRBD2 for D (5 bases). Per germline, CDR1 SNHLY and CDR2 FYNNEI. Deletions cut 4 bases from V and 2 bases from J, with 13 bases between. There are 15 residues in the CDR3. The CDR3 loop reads CASSAADLPTDTQYF. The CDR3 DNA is TGTGCCAGCAGTGCGGCGGACTTACCCACAGATACGCAGTATTTT.